The present T cell receptor beta chain was sequenced within a study of molecular identifiers for immune sequencing clone quantification. About the research overall: Four of five splits of RNA from about 19,000 or 110,000 naive CD8 cells were sequenced in replicates.

Preparation of the bulk TCR libraries relied on previously described methods and listed TCR primers. TCRdb ran MiXCR on the PCR reads and lists one entry per CDR3 protein. The profile shows approximately 500,000 distinct CDR3 sequences, over 20% of them singletons. Per the germline V gene, CDR1 is SNHLY and CDR2 is FYNNEI. The CDR3 runs to 16 residues. Trimming cost V 8 bases and J 3 bases; bases outside gene matches: 8. This clonotype was counted ten times or more. The rearrangement joins TRBV2 to TRBJ2-7; 15 bases are shared with TRBD2. Sequencing was done on a sample of naive CD8+ T cells from blood, with Jurkat cell RNA spiked in. Specified subset: FACS-sorted CD8+CD4-CCR7+CD45RA+ naive T cells. This receptor was obtained from a human donor in good health. Some libraries in this study had Jurkat cell RNA spiked in. For the CDR3, the DNA is TGTGCCAGCGGCCCGGGACTAGCGGGGGGCATCTACGAGCAGTACTTC. It encodes CASGPGLAGGIYEQYF.